Listed below are T cell receptor beta chains from one sample, sequenced in a study of T cell repertoires in cytomegalovirus infection. TCRdb processed the reads anew with MiXCR; each CDR3 protein has one entry. Of fewer than 200,000 distinct CDR3 sequences in the sample, about 21% were seen once. Sequenced input: PBMCs. The receptors originated from a human donor in good health (CMV status not recorded). Some clones in this sample may be carry-over from other donors' samples. Each CDR3 is given with its conserved first and last residue.

v_gene	j_gene	CDR3aa
TRBV7-2	TRBJ1-6	CASSKPGFGDLHF
TRBV5-4	TRBJ2-3	CASSLDYATQYF
TRBV28	TRBJ2-7	CANSRLAGAFYEQYF
TRBV2	TRBJ2-4	CASSGRGVLDIQYF
TRBV28	TRBJ2-3	CASSYRRFSPDTQYF
TRBV7-9	TRBJ1-6	CASSYREFHF
TRBV3-1	TRBJ2-3	CASSRDLAGGQDTQYF
TRBV7-6	TRBJ2-5	CASSTTGGQETQYF
TRBV7-2	TRBJ1-1	CASSLSTARDTEAFF
TRBV5-6	TRBJ1-1	CASSLGSANTEAFF
TRBV6-5	TRBJ1-2	CASSYRQPSNYGYTF
TRBV5-1	TRBJ2-1	CASSKDRGEYNEQFF
TRBV12-3/TRBV12-4	TRBJ1-1	CASSLLAPGGPTEAFF
TRBV7-2	TRBJ2-2	CASSLEADRTGELFF
TRBV11-2	TRBJ1-5	CASSLGVAQPQHF
TRBV20-1	TRBJ2-7	CSARPLAGAYEQYF
TRBV7-6	TRBJ2-1	CASSFTGIREQFF
TRBV2	TRBJ1-5	CASSGQGFQPQHF
TRBV7-8	TRBJ1-5	CASSLGQGLGQPQHF
TRBV7-9	TRBJ1-1	CASTLMGFNAGEAFF
TRBV4-1	TRBJ1-2	CASSQDLQGFYGYTF
TRBV7-7	TRBJ2-5	CASSLMALAGETQYF
TRBV12-3/TRBV12-4	TRBJ2-1	CASSFGTAYNEQFF
TRBV7-2	TRBJ1-4	CASSSEAGGAGEKLFF
TRBV5-6	TRBJ1-2	CASSLMGQGAIGYTF
TRBV19	TRBJ2-2	CASSKDRDINTGELFF
TRBV12-3/TRBV12-4	TRBJ2-7	CASSPDTVAYEQYF
TRBV12-3/TRBV12-4	TRBJ2-7	CASRGQGSVYEQYF
TRBV5-1	TRBJ2-3	CASSLFGGTDTQYF
TRBV6-2/TRBV6-3	TRBJ2-1	CASSYPGGSSYEQFF
TRBV2	TRBJ2-3	CASRVGYRADTQYF
TRBV7-8	TRBJ2-7	CASSLDLGGSSGNYEQYF
TRBV12-3/TRBV12-4	TRBJ2-5	CASSLTGGRETQYF
TRBV2	TRBJ1-5	CASSFRPVYQPQHF
TRBV28	TRBJ2-4	CASSLRGGIQYF
TRBV6-2/TRBV6-3	TRBJ2-2	CATSEISPSNGELFF
TRBV6-1	TRBJ2-3	CASIKDYPTLDTQYF
TRBV7-2	TRBJ2-7	CASSPKGREGYNEQYF
TRBV7-2	TRBJ2-5	CASSFVSVGLAEQETQYF
TRBV19	TRBJ2-7	CASRGLAGGDYEQYF
TRBV19	TRBJ2-7	CASSIGALAYEQYF
TRBV2	TRBJ2-7	CASSRDTDYEQYF
TRBV19	TRBJ1-6	CASSKGSPLHF
TRBV6-6	TRBJ2-5	CASSSGTSGKETQYF
TRBV12-3/TRBV12-4	TRBJ2-1	CASRTQGANEQFF
TRBV20-1	TRBJ1-1	CSAREGGQLNTEAFF
TRBV6-2/TRBV6-3	TRBJ2-2	CASRSATMVDTGELFF
TRBV9	TRBJ2-3	CASTDPGKTDTQYF
TRBV25-1	TRBJ1-2	CASSVTTALEGYTF